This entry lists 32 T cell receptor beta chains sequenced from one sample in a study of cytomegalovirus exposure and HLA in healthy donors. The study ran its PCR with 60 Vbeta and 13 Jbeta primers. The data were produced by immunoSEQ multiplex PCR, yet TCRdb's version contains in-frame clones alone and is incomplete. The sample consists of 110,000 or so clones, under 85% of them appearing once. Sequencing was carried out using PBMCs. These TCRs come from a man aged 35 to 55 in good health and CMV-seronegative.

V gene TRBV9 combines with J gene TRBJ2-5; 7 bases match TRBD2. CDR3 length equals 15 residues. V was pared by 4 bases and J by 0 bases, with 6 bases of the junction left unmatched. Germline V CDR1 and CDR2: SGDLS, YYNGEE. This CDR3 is CASSRSGAYQETQYF. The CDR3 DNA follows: TGTGCCAGCAGCCGGAGCGGGGCCTACCAAGAGACCCAGTACTTC.

CDR3 DNA: TGTGCCAGCAGTTACTCGTTCAGGGGAGCCTACAATGAGCAGTTCTTC. This codes for CASSYSFRGAYNEQFF. The chain recombines TRBV6-5 with TRBJ2-1; maybe TRBD1 (6 bases). V was clipped by 0 bases and J by 2 bases, with 11 bases between them. CDR3 length: 16 residues. The germline V gene has CDR1 MNHEY and CDR2 SVGAGI.

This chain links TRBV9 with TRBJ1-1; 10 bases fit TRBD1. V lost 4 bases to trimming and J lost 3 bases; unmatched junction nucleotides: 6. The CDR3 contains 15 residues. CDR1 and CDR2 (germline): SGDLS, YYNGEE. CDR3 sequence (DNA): TGTGCCAGCAGCCCGGGACAGGGGACGGACACTGAAGCTTTCTTT. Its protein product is CASSPGQGTDTEAFF.

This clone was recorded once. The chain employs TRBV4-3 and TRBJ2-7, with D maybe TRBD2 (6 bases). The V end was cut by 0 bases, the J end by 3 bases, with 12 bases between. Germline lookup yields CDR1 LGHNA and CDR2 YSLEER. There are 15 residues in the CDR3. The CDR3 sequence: CASSQDLPSVYEQYF. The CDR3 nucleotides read TGCGCCAGCAGCCAAGATCTACCTAGCGTCTACGAGCAGTACTTC.

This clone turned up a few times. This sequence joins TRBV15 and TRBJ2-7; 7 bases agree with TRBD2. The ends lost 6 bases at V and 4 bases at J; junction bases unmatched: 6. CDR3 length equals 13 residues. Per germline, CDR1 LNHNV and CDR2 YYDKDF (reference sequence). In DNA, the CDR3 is TGTGCCACCAGTCCCGGGACTACATACGAGCAGTACTTC. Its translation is CATSPGTTYEQYF.

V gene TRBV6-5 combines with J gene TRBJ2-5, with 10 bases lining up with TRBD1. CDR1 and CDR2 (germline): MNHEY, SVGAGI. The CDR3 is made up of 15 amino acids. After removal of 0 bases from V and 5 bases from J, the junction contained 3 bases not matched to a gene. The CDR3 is CASSYSGQGGETQYF. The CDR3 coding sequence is TGTGCCAGCAGTTACTCAGGACAGGGGGGTGAGACCCAGTACTTC.

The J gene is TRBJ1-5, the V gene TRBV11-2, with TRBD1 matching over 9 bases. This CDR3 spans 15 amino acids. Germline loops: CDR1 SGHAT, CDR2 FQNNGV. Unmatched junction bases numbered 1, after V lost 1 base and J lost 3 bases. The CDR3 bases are TGTGCCAGCAGCTTAGGGGACAGGGACAATCAGCCCCAGCATTTT. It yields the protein CASSLGDRDNQPQHF.

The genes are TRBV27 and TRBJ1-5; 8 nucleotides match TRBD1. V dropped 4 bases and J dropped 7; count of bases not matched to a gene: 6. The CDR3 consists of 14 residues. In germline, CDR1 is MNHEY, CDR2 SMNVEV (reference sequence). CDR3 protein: CASSYQGAGQPQHF. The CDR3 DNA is TGTGCCAGCAGTTATCAGGGGGCCGGGCAGCCCCAGCATTTT.

CDR3 coding DNA: TGTGCCAGCAGCTTAGCGGGACAGGGTTCCTACAATGAGCAGTTCTTC. The encoded protein is CASSLAGQGSYNEQFF. This chain uses TRBV11-3 with TRBJ2-1; the match to TRBD1 covers 9 bases. V was clipped by 1 base and J by 1 base; unmatched bases: 2. This CDR3 region has 16 residues. Germline V lookup: CDR1 SGHNT, CDR2 YENEEA.

This chain's CDR3 is CASSTTGTGVYGYTF. DNA of the CDR3: TGTGCCAGTAGTACAACCGGGACAGGGGTTTATGGCTACACCTTC. This chain connects TRBV19 to TRBJ1-2; 10 nucleotides agree with TRBD1. The CDR3 loop spans 15 amino acids. Looked up from germline, CDR1 is LNHDA and CDR2 is SQIVND (reference sequence). V shed 4 bases and J 5 bases; nucleotides not matched to a gene: 7. Full variable domain (outside the CDR3, taken from reference TRBV19 and TRBJ1-2): DGGITQSPKYLFRKEGQNVTLSCEQNLNHDAMYWYRQDPGQGLRLIYYSQIVNDFQKGDIAEGYSVSREKKESFPLTVTSAQKNPTAFYLCASSTTGTGVYGYTFGSGTRLTVV.

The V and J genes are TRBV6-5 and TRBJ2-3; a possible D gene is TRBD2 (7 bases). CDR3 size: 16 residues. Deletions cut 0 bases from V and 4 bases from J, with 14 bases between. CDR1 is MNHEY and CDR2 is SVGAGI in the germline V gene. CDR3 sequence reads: CASSYSIGGAADTQYF. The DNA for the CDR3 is TGTGCCAGCAGTTACTCGATAGGGGGGGCTGCAGATACGCAGTATTTT.

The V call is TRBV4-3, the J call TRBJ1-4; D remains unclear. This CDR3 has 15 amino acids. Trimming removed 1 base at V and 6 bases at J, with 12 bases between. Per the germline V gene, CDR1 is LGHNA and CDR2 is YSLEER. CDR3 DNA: TGCGCCAGCAGCCAAGTTTCACGAGGATATGAAAAACTGTTTTTT. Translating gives CASSQVSRGYEKLFF.

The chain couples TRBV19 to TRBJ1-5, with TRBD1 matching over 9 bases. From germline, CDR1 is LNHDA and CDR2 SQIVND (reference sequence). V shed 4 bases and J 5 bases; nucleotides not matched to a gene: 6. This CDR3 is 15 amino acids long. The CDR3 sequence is CASSTWDRAHQPQHF. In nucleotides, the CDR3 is TGTGCCAGTAGTACTTGGGACAGGGCCCATCAGCCCCAGCATTTT.

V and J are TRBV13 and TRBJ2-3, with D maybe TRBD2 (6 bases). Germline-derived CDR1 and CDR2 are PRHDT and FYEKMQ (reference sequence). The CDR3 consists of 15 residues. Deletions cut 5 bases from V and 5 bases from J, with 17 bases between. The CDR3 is CASSIIRELEDTQYF. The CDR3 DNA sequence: TGTGCCAGCAGCATTATACGGGAGCTGGAAGATACGCAGTATTTT.

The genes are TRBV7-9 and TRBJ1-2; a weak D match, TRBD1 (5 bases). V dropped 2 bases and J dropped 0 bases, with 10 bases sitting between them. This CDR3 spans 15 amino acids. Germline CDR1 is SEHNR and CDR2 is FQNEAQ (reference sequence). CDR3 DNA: TGTGCCAGCAGCTTACAAGGGGCAGCTAACTATGGCTACACCTTC. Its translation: CASSLQGAANYGYTF.

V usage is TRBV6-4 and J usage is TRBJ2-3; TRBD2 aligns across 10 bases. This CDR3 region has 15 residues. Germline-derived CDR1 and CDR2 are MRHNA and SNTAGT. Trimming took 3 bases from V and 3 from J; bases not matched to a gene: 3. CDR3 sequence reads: CASSEASGRTDTQYF. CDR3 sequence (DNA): TGTGCCAGCAGTGAAGCTAGCGGGAGAACAGATACGCAGTATTTT.

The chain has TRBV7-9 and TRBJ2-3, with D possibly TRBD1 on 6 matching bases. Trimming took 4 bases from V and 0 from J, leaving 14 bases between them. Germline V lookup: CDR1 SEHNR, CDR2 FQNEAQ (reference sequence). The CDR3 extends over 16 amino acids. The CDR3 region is CASSSRSGESTDTQYF. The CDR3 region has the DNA TGTGCCAGCAGCTCTCGTTCAGGGGAGAGCACAGATACGCAGTATTTT. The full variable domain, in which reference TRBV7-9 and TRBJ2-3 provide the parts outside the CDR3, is DTGVSQNPRHKITKRGQNVTFRCDPISEHNRLYWYRQTLGQGPEFLTYFQNEAQLEKSRLLSDRFSAERPKGSFSTLEIQRTEQGDSAMYLCASSSRSGESTDTQYFGPGTRLTVL.

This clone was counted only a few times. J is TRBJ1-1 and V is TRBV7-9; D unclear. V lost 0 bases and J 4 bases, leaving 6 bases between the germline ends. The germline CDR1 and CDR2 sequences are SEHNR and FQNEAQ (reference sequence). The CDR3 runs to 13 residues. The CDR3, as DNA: TGTGCCAGCAGCTTAGCCTCGGGCACTGAAGCTTTCTTT. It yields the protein CASSLASGTEAFF.

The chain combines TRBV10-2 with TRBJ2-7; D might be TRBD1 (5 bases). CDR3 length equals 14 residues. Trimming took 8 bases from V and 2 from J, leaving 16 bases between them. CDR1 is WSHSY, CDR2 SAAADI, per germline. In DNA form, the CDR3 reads TGCGCCAGCCAAGCTACAGGACCGGCCTACGAGCAGTACTTC. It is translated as CASQATGPAYEQYF.

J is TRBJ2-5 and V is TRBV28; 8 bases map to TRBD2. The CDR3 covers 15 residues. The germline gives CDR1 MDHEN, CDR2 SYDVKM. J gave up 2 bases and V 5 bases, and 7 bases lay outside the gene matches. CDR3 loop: CASSPRSGGQETQYF. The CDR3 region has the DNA TGTGCCAGCAGTCCCAGGAGCGGGGGACAAGAGACCCAGTACTTC.

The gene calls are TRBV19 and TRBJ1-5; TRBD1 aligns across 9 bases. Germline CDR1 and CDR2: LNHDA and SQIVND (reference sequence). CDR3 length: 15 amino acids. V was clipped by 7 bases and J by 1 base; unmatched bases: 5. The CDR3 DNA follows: TGTGCCAGTACCGTCGACAGGGGGAGCAATCAGCCCCAGCATTTT. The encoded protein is CASTVDRGSNQPQHF.

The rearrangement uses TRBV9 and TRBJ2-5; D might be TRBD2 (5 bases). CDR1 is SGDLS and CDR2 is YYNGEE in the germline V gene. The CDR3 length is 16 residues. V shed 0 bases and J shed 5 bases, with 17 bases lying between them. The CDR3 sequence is CASSVGSSNTGETQYF. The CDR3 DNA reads TGTGCCAGCAGCGTAGGATCTAGCAACACGGGGGAGACCCAGTACTTC.

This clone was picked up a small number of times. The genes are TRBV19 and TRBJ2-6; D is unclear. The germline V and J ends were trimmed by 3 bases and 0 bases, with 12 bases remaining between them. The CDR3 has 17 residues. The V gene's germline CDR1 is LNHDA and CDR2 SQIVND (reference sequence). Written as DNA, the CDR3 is TGTGCCAGTAGTATTCTTCCCAGTCTCTCTGGGGCCAACGTCCTGACTTTC. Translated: CASSILPSLSGANVLTF.

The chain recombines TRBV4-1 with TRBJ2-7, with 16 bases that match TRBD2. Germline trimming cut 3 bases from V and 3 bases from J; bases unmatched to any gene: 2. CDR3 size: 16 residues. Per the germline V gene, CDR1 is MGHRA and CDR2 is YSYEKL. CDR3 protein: CASSQGTSGGDYEQYF. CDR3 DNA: TGCGCCAGCAGCCAGGGGACTAGCGGGGGGGACTACGAGCAGTACTTC.

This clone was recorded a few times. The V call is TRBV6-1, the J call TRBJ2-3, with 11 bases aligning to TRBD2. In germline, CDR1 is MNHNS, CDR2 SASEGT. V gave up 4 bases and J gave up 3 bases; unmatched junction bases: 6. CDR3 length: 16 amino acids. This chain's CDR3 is CASSAVGLAATDTQYF. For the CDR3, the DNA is TGTGCCAGCAGTGCTGTGGGACTAGCGGCTACAGATACGCAGTATTTT.

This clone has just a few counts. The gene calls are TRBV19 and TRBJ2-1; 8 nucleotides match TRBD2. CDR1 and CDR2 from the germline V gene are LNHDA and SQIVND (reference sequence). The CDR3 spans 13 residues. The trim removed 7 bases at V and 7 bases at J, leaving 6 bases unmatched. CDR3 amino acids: CASTSGRRNEQFF. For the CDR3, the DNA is TGTGCCAGTACCAGCGGGAGAAGAAATGAGCAGTTCTTC.

The CDR3 region is CASSQVGQPQHF. The CDR3 DNA sequence: TGCGCCAGCAGCCAAGTCGGTCAGCCCCAGCATTTT. The rearrangement uses TRBV4-1 and TRBJ1-5; D not resolved. This CDR3 spans 12 amino acids. Germline V gene sequence: CDR1 MGHRA, CDR2 YSYEKL. V was shortened by 1 base and J by 6 bases, with 4 bases between the two germline ends.

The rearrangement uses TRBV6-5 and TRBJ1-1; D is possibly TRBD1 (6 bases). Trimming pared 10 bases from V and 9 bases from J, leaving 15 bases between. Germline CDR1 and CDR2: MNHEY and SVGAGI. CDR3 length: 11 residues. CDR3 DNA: TGTGCCACCCACCTGGGGACAAAAGCTTTCTTT. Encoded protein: CATHLGTKAFF.

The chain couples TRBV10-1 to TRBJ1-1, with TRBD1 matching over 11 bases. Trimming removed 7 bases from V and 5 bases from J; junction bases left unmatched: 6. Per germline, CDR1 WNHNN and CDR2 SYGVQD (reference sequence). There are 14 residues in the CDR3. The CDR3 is CASTKDRGRTEAFF. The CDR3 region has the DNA TGCGCCAGCACTAAGGACAGGGGGCGGACTGAAGCTTTCTTT.

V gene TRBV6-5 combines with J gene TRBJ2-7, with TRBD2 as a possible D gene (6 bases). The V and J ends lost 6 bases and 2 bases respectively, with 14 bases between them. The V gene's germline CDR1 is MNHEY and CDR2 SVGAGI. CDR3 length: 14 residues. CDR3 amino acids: CASSPGGWTYEQYF. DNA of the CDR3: TGTGCCAGCAGCCCCGGAGGGTGGACCTACGAGCAGTACTTC.

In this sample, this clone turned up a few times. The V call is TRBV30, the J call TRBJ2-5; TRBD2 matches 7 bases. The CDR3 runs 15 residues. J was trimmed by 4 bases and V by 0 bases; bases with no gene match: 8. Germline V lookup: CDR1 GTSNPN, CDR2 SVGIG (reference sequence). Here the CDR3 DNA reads TGTGCCTGGAGTGTTGGGGGAGGGCCATTAGAGACCCAGTACTTC. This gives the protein CAWSVGGGPLETQYF.

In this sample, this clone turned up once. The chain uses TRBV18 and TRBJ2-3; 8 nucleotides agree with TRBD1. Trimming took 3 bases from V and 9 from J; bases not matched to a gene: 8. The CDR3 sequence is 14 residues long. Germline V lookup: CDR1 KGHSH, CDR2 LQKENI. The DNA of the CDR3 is TGTGCCAGCTCACCTGGACAGGGATCCCAAACGCAGTATTTT. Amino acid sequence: CASSPGQGSQTQYF.